These 32 T cell receptor beta chains originate from one sample sequenced in a study of blood T cell repertoires in COVID-19. Generated by immunoSEQ multiplex PCR, the TCRdb table keeps only in-frame clones and is missing some. Of 150,000 or so clones detected, approximately 82% appear once; the ten largest clones hold around a fifth. Sequenced: peripheral blood. These receptors came from an elderly woman with acute or convalescent COVID-19.

This rearrangement joins TRBV7-2 to TRBJ2-2; D might be TRBD2 (6 bases). Germline CDR1 and CDR2: SGHTA and FQGNSA. The V gene lost 1 base and the J gene lost 4 bases, with 13 bases spanning the gap. The CDR3 has 16 amino acids. The CDR3, as DNA: TGTGCCAGCAGCTTAGAGGATTGGGGGGTCACCGGGGAGCTGTTTTTT. This translates into CASSLEDWGVTGELFF.

The V call is TRBV6-6, the J call TRBJ1-2; D is uncertain. V gave up 6 bases and J gave up 4 bases, with 12 bases separating them. There are 13 residues in the CDR3. Germline assignment: CDR1 MNHNY and CDR2 SVGAGI (reference sequence). DNA of the CDR3: TGTGCCAGCAGCTGGGAGGACGCCTATGGCTACACCTTC. Its translation: CASSWEDAYGYTF.

The chain couples TRBV5-1 to TRBJ1-2, with 7 nucleotides matching TRBD1. Germline V lookup: CDR1 SGHRS, CDR2 YFSETQ. Unmatched junction bases numbered 2, after V lost 5 bases and J lost 1 base. This CDR3 is built from 13 residues. The CDR3 loop reads CASRGDSNYGYTF. Written as DNA, the CDR3 is TGCGCCAGCAGGGGGGACAGTAACTATGGCTACACCTTC.

The rearrangement links TRBV10-3 to TRBJ1-5; 8 positions match TRBD1. Germline trimming cut 10 bases from V and 3 bases from J; bases unmatched to any gene: 14. This CDR3 is 16 amino acids long. The V gene's germline CDR1 is ENHRY and CDR2 SYGVKD. CDR3 sequence (DNA): TGTGCCACACTCCCCGGGACAGGCAAAACCAATCAGCCCCAGCATTTT. Translation: CATLPGTGKTNQPQHF.

The chain joins TRBV5-1 to TRBJ1-3, with 8 bases matching TRBD1. The length of the CDR3 is 16 residues. The V gene's germline CDR1 is SGHRS and CDR2 YFSETQ. The ends lost 4 bases at V and 8 bases at J; junction bases unmatched: 14. Here the CDR3 reads CASSIFGTGLGDTIYF. Written as DNA, the CDR3 is TGCGCCAGCAGCATCTTCGGGACAGGTTTGGGTGACACCATATATTTT.

The chain joins TRBV3-1 (or the pseudogene TRBV3-2) to TRBJ2-3; 10 nucleotides match TRBD2. Germline CDR1 reads LGHDT; CDR2 reads YNNKEL (reference sequence). V gave up 3 bases and J gave up 6 bases; unmatched junction bases: 15. The CDR3 extends over 18 amino acids. The CDR3 protein is CASSQYQASGRDGDTQYF. CDR3 nucleotide sequence: TGTGCCAGCAGCCAGTACCAGGCAAGCGGGAGGGATGGGGATACGCAGTATTTT.

In its sample, this clone was seen a few times. This chain connects TRBV29-1 to TRBJ1-2; no clear D gene. CDR3 size: 11 residues. In germline, CDR1 is SQVTM, CDR2 ANQGSEA. Trimming left V 2 bases short and J 6 bases short, with 7 bases between. This chain's CDR3 is CSVEILDGYTF. DNA for the CDR3: TGCAGCGTTGAAATACTTGATGGCTACACCTTC. The whole variable domain, remainder taken from reference TRBV29-1 and TRBJ1-2, is SAVISQKPSRDICQRGTSLTIQCQVDSQVTMMFWYRQQPGQSLTLIATANQGSEATYESGFVIDKFPISRPNLTFSTLTVSNMSPEDSSIYLCSVEILDGYTFGSGTRLTVV.

The V call is TRBV6-2 or TRBV6-3, the J call TRBJ2-7; D not resolved. This CDR3 is built from 13 residues. The germline V gene has CDR1 MNHEY and CDR2 SVGEGT. V was clipped by 2 bases and J by 2 bases, with 7 bases between them. The CDR3 here is CASSYPPPYEQYF. The CDR3 DNA follows: TGTGCCAGCAGTTACCCTCCCCCCTACGAGCAGTACTTC.

The V gene is TRBV3-1 (or the pseudogene TRBV3-2), the J gene TRBJ1-6; D is unclear. Germline V gene sequence: CDR1 LGHDT, CDR2 YNNKEL (reference sequence). V was pared by 3 bases and J by 11 bases, with 11 bases between. This CDR3 has 13 amino acids. CDR3 amino acids: CASSQGDLTPLHF. Written as DNA, the CDR3 is TGTGCCAGCAGCCAGGGAGACTTGACACCCCTCCACTTT.

The V gene is TRBV7-9, the J gene TRBJ2-7; 7 nucleotides match TRBD2. J was trimmed by 3 bases and V by 4 bases; bases with no gene match: 9. The CDR3 has 15 amino acids. Germline V lookup: CDR1 SEHNR, CDR2 FQNEAQ (reference sequence). For the CDR3, the DNA is TGTGCCAGCAGCTGGCCCGGACTAGGGGACTACGAGCAGTACTTC. Protein: CASSWPGLGDYEQYF.

The chain joins TRBV29-1 to TRBJ1-1, with D uncertain. V lost 7 bases and J 4 bases, leaving 7 bases between the germline ends. CDR1 is SQVTM, CDR2 ANQGSEA, per germline. The CDR3 length is 10 residues. In DNA form, the CDR3 reads TGCAGCGGCGACACCACTGAAGCTTTCTTT. Translating it yields CSGDTTEAFF.

The gene calls are TRBV2 and TRBJ2-5; D might be TRBD2 (6 bases). There are 14 residues in the CDR3. The germline CDR1 and CDR2 sequences are SNHLY and FYNNEI. The germline V and J ends were trimmed by 4 bases and 5 bases, with 14 bases remaining between them. DNA for the CDR3: TGTGCCAGCAGTGGAGGAGGGGACTCGGAGACCCAGTACTTC. Protein: CASSGGGDSETQYF.

This chain uses TRBV15 with TRBJ2-1; 12 nucleotides align to TRBD2. The J segment lost 3 bases and the V segment lost 0 bases, leaving 12 bases of the junction unmatched. Looked up from germline, CDR1 is LNHNV and CDR2 is YYDKDF (reference sequence). The CDR3 is 20 residues long. The CDR3 loop is CATSRDKGLAGGPYYNEQFF. CDR3 sequence (DNA): TGTGCCACCAGCAGAGATAAGGGGCTAGCGGGAGGGCCGTACTACAATGAGCAGTTCTTC. Variable domain in full (rest from reference TRBV15 and TRBJ2-1): DAMVIQNPRYQVTQFGKPVTLSCSQTLNHNVMYWYQQKSSQAPKLLFHYYDKDFNNEADTPDNFQSRRPNTSFCFLDIRSPGLGDTAMYLCATSRDKGLAGGPYYNEQFFGPGTRLTVL.

This clone was observed a few times. The rearrangement links TRBV10-1 to TRBJ2-1; 7 bases are shared with TRBD1. This CDR3 has 15 amino acids. The J segment lost 9 bases and the V segment lost 6 bases, leaving 14 bases of the junction unmatched. Germline V gene data show CDR1 as WNHNN and CDR2 as SYGVQD (reference sequence). The CDR3 region is CASSPVLGEGAEQFF. For the CDR3, the DNA is TGCGCCAGCAGCCCGGTCCTGGGTGAGGGGGCTGAGCAGTTCTTC.

This sequence joins TRBV7-2 and TRBJ1-3; D might be TRBD1 (6 bases). This CDR3 contains 14 residues. CDR1 SGHTA and CDR2 FQGNSA come from the germline V gene. The V end was cut by 5 bases, the J end by 4 bases, with 12 bases between. CDR3 nucleotides: TGTGCCAGCAGCCAGACGGGGGGCGGAAACACCATATATTTT. Protein sequence: CASSQTGGGNTIYF.

The chain links TRBV30 to TRBJ2-2, with 7 nucleotides matching TRBD2. Germline loops: CDR1 GTSNPN, CDR2 SVGIG (reference sequence). The CDR3 totals 14 residues. Trimming took 0 bases from V and 6 from J; bases not matched to a gene: 4. CDR3 bases: TGTGCCTGGAGTGTACGGGGGGTCGCCGGGGAGCTGTTTTTT. This codes for CAWSVRGVAGELFF.

For the CDR3, the DNA is TGTGCCAGCAGTGAGACGTCGGGTGGTTCACCCCTCCACTTT. This sequence encodes CASSETSGGSPLHF. The J gene is TRBJ1-6, the V gene TRBV2; no reliable D call. Germline V gene data show CDR1 as SNHLY and CDR2 as FYNNEI. The CDR3 is made up of 14 amino acids. The V end was cut by 3 bases, the J end by 9 bases, with 12 bases between. The entire variable domain, with the rest obtained from reference TRBV2 and TRBJ1-6, is as follows: EPEVTQTPSHQVTQMGQEVILRCVPISNHLYFYWYRQILGQKVEFLVSFYNNEISEKSEIFDDQFSVERPDGSNFTLKIRSTKLEDSAMYFCASSETSGGSPLHFGNGTRLTVT.

This clone showed up just once. The CDR3 region is CASSPNRGTGGGGQYF. The CDR3 bases are TGTGCCAGCAGTCCAAACAGGGGAACAGGGGGAGGTGGGCAGTACTTC. This sequence joins TRBV6-6 and TRBJ2-7; 8 bases fit TRBD1. The CDR3 totals 16 residues. J was trimmed by 9 bases and V by 5 bases; bases with no gene match: 18. Per germline, CDR1 MNHNY and CDR2 SVGAGI (reference sequence).

The sample holds a few counts of this clone. The V and J genes are TRBV7-9 and TRBJ2-5; weak D call: TRBD2 (5 bases). CDR1 is SEHNR, CDR2 FQNEAQ, per germline (reference sequence). Trimming took off 6 bases at V and 1 base at J, with 9 bases between the two ends. The length of the CDR3 is 13 residues. The DNA for the CDR3 is TGTGCCAGCAGAAGAGGGCCCCAAGAGACCCAGTACTTC. Protein: CASRRGPQETQYF.

This sequence joins TRBV6-1 and TRBJ2-4, with 7 positions matching TRBD1. The CDR3 contains 15 residues. Germline lookup yields CDR1 MNHNS and CDR2 SASEGT. The junction had 1 base not matched to a gene; V was cut back by 1 base and J by 1 base. CDR3 in amino acids: CASSEDRGAKNIQYF. For the CDR3, the DNA is TGTGCCAGCAGTGAAGACAGGGGTGCCAAAAACATTCAGTACTTC.

The rearrangement joins TRBV10-3 to TRBJ1-1; 7 positions agree with TRBD1. In germline, CDR1 is ENHRY, CDR2 SYGVKD. The CDR3 contains 14 residues. The trim removed 11 bases at V and 3 bases at J, leaving 12 bases unmatched. The CDR3 DNA follows: TGTGCCGCCCGAACCTATCAGGGGGACACTGAAGCTTTCTTT. Protein: CAARTYQGDTEAFF.

This chain uses TRBV6-6 with TRBJ1-3, with D possibly being TRBD1 (6 bases). The V gene's germline CDR1 is MNHNY and CDR2 SVGAGI (reference sequence). Deletions cut 7 bases from V and 0 bases from J, with 13 bases between. This CDR3 spans 15 amino acids. CDR3 nucleotides: TGTGCCAGCACCGACAGGTCCAGCTCTGGAAACACCATATATTTT. Its translation is CASTDRSSSGNTIYF.

The chain carries TRBV15 and TRBJ1-5; no firm D call. V was pared by 6 bases and J by 6 bases, with 15 bases between. The CDR3 totals 14 residues. Per the germline V gene, CDR1 is LNHNV and CDR2 is YYDKDF (reference sequence). For the CDR3, the DNA is TGTGCCACCAGTCCAGGTTTAATGGGTCAGCCCCAGCATTTT. Translating it yields CATSPGLMGQPQHF.

The V call is TRBV5-4, the J call TRBJ2-7, with 7 bases fitting TRBD2. The CDR3 is made up of 16 amino acids. J lost 2 bases, V lost 3 bases, and 11 bases had no gene match. Germline loops: CDR1 SGHNT, CDR2 YYREEE (reference sequence). The CDR3, as DNA: TGTGCCAGCAGCTCGCGGGGCGGGAGAGGGACCTACGAGCAGTACTTC. It specifies CASSSRGGRGTYEQYF. Complete variable domain (other parts from reference TRBV5-4 and TRBJ2-7): ETGVTQSPTHLIKTRGQQVTLRCSSQSGHNTVSWYQQALGQGPQFIFQYYREEENGRGNFPPRFSGLQFPNYSSELNVNALELDDSALYLCASSSRGGRGTYEQYFGPGTRLTVT.

This chain joins TRBV11-3 and TRBJ2-1; 7 positions agree with TRBD2. Germline V gives CDR1 SGHNT, CDR2 YENEEA. J gave up 10 bases and V 5 bases, and 5 bases lay outside the gene matches. The CDR3 totals 12 residues. CDR3 residues: CASSPRGGEQFF. The CDR3 DNA follows: TGTGCCAGCAGCCCTCGCGGGGGAGAGCAGTTCTTC.

This clone has just a few counts. The CDR3 sequence is CASSRLAGGREQYF. CDR3 nucleotide sequence: TGTGCCAGCAGTAGACTAGCGGGAGGTCGGGAGCAGTACTTC. The V call is TRBV6-2 or TRBV6-3, the J call TRBJ2-7; TRBD2 agrees at 13 bases. The CDR3 is 14 amino acids. Looked up from germline, CDR1 is MNHEY and CDR2 is SVGEGT. V shed 5 bases and J 7 bases; nucleotides not matched to a gene: 5.

This clone came up a few times. The V call is TRBV5-4, the J call TRBJ1-6; 9 bases match TRBD1. The CDR3 sequence is 14 residues long. CDR1 SGHNT and CDR2 YYREEE come from the germline V gene (reference sequence). V lost 4 bases to trimming and J lost 14 bases; unmatched junction nucleotides: 10. The CDR3 sequence is CASSVDRGRGSLHF. CDR3 DNA sequence: TGTGCCAGCAGCGTGGACAGGGGCCGGGGATCCCTCCACTTT.

The J gene is TRBJ2-5, the V gene TRBV27; a possible D gene is TRBD1 (6 bases). The germline gives CDR1 MNHEY, CDR2 SMNVEV (reference sequence). Trimming took 5 bases from V and 4 from J, leaving 20 bases between them. The CDR3 runs 16 residues. The CDR3 is CASSPTLRGTGETQYF. The CDR3 DNA reads TGTGCCAGCAGTCCGACCCTCAGGGGAACGGGAGAGACCCAGTACTTC.

The chain has TRBV18 and TRBJ2-7; 9 nucleotides line up with TRBD2. The CDR3 length is 15 residues. J gave up 0 bases and V 2 bases, and 2 bases lay outside the gene matches. CDR1 and CDR2 (germline): KGHSH, LQKENI. Here the CDR3 DNA reads TGTGCCAGCTCACCAGGACTAGCGAGCTCCTACGAGCAGTACTTC. Its protein is CASSPGLASSYEQYF.

This clone has only one observation. The chain recombines TRBV4-1 with TRBJ1-3; D gene unclear. V dropped 0 bases and J dropped 4 bases, with 4 bases sitting between them. CDR1 is MGHRA, CDR2 YSYEKL, per germline. CDR3 length: 13 amino acids. In nucleotides, the CDR3 is TGCGCCAGCAGCCAAGATCCAGGAAACACCATATATTTT. This translates into CASSQDPGNTIYF.

This clone was counted only a few times. The chain employs TRBV6-1 and TRBJ1-2; D remains ambiguous. Germline V gene data show CDR1 as MNHNS and CDR2 as SASEGT. The CDR3 is made up of 14 amino acids. V lost 2 bases and J 6 bases, leaving 13 bases between the germline ends. DNA of the CDR3: TGTGCCAGCAGTGAAATGCGGGTCAGTGATGGCTACACCTTC. It yields the protein CASSEMRVSDGYTF.

The chain joins TRBV6-1 to TRBJ2-1; TRBD2 aligns across 12 bases. In germline, CDR1 is MNHNS, CDR2 SASEGT. V was clipped by 2 bases and J by 6 bases; unmatched bases: 5. The length of the CDR3 is 16 residues. CDR3 in amino acids: CASSESRLAGANEQFF. As DNA, the CDR3 is TGTGCCAGCAGTGAAAGCAGACTAGCGGGAGCCAATGAGCAGTTCTTC.